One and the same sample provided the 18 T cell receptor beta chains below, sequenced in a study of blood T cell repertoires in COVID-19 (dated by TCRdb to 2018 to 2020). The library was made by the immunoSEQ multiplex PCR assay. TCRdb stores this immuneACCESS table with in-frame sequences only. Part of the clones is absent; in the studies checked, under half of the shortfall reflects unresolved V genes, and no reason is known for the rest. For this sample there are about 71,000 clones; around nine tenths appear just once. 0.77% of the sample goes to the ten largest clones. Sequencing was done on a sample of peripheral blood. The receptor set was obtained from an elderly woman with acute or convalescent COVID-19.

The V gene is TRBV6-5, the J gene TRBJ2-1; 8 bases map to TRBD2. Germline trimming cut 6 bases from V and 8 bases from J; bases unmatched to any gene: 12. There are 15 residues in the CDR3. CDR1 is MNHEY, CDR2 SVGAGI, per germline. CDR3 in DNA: TGTGCCAGCAGGAAAGCGGGAGTCGTCGGAGATGAGCAGTTCTTC. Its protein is CASRKAGVVGDEQFF.

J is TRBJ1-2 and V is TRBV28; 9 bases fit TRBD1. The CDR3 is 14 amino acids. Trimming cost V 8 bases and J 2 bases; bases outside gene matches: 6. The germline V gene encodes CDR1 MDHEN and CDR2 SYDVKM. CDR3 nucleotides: TGTGCCAGCGGGAATACAGGGGGCAACTATGGCTACACCTTC. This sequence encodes CASGNTGGNYGYTF.

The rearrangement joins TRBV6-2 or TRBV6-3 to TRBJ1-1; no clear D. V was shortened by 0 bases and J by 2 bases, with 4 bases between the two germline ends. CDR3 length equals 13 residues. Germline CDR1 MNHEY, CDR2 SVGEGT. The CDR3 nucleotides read TGTGCCAGCAGTTACTCTAGAAACACTGAAGCTTTCTTT. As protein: CASSYSRNTEAFF.

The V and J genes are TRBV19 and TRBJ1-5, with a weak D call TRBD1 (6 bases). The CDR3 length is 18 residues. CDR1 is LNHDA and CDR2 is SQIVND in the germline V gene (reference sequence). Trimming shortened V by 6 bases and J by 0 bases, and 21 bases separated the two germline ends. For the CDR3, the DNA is TGTGCCAGTAGGCCAGACAGGAGGGGGGGTTATAGCAATCAGCCCCAGCATTTT. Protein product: CASRPDRRGGYSNQPQHF.

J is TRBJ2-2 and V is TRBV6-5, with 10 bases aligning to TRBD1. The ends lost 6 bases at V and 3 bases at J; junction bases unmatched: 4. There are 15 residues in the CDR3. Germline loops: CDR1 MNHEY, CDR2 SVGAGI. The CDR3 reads CASSPGTGDTGELFF. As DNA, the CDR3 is TGTGCCAGCAGCCCCGGGACAGGGGACACCGGGGAGCTGTTTTTT.

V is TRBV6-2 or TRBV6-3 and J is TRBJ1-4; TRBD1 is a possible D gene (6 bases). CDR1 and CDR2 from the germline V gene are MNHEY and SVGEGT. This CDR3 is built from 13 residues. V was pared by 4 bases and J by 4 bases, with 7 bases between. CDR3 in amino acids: CASSWGHNEKLFF. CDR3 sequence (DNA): TGTGCCAGCAGTTGGGGGCATAATGAAAAACTGTTTTTT.

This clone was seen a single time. CDR3 region: CASSPRTGEGYTF. For the CDR3, the DNA is TGTGCCAGCAGCCCTCGGACAGGGGAGGGCTACACCTTC. The chain carries TRBV7-6 and TRBJ1-2, with 9 bases lining up with TRBD1. The CDR3 runs 13 residues. The ends lost 5 bases at V and 8 bases at J; junction bases unmatched: 6. In germline, CDR1 is SGHVS, CDR2 FNYEAQ. Based on the CDR3 plus reference TRBV7-6 and TRBJ1-2, the full variable domain is GAGVSQSPRYKVTKRGQDVALRCDPISGHVSLYWYRQALGQGPEFLTYFNYEAQQDKSGLPNDRFSAERPEGSISTLTIQRTEQRDSAMYRCASSPRTGEGYTFGSGTRLTVV.

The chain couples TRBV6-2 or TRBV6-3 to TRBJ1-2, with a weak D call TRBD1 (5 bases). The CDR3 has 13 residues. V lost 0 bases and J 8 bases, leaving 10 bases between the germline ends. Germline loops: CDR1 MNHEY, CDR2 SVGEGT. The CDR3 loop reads CASSYSQGLGYTF. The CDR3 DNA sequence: TGTGCCAGCAGTTACTCCCAGGGCTTAGGCTACACCTTC.

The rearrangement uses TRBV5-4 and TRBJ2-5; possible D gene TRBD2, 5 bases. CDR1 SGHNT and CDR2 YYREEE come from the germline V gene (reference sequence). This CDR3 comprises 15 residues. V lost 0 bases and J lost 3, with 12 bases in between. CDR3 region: CASSLVSRGEETQYF. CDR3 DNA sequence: TGTGCCAGCAGCTTGGTGTCTCGGGGAGAAGAGACCCAGTACTTC.

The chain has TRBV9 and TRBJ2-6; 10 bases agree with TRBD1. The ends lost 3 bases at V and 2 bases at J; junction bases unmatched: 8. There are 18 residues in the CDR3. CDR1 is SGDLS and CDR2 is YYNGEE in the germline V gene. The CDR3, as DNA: TGTGCCAGCAGCGCGGACCCGGGACAGGGGACTGGGGCCAACGTCCTGACTTTC. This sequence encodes CASSADPGQGTGANVLTF.

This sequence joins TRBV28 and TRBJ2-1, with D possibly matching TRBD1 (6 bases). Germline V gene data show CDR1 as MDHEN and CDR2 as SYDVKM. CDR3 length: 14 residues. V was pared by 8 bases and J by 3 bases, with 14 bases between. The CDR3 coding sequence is TGTGCCAGCCGGACAGAACGAGGCTACAATGAGCAGTTCTTC. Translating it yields CASRTERGYNEQFF.

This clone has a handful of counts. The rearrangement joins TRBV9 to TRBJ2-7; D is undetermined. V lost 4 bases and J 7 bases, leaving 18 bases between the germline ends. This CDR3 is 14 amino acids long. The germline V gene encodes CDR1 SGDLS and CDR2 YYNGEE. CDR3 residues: CASSSQLVSREQYF. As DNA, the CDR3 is TGTGCCAGCAGCTCCCAGCTAGTATCTAGGGAGCAGTACTTC.

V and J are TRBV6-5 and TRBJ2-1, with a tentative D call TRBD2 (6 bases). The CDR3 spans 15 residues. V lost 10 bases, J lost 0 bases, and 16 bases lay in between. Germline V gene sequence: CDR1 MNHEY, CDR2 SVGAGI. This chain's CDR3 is CATDSLAISYNEQFF. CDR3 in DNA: TGTGCCACCGATTCCCTAGCGATCTCCTACAATGAGCAGTTCTTC.

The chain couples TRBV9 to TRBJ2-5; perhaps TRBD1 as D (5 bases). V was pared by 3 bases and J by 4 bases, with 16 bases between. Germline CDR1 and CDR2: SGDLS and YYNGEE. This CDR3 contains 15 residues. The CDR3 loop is CASSATALWVETQYF. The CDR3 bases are TGTGCCAGCAGCGCGACAGCCTTATGGGTAGAGACCCAGTACTTC.

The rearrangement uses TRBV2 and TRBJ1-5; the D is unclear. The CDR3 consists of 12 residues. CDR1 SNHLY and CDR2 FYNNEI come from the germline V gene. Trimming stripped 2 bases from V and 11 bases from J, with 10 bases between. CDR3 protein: CASSERDVTQHF. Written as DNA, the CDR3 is TGTGCCAGCAGTGAACGAGATGTGACCCAGCATTTT.

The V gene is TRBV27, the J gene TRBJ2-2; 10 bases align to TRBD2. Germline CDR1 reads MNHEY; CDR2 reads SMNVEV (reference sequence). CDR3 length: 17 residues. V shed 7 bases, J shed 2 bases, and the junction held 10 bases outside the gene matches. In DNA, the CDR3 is TGTGCCAGCACCCCGCGGGCTAGCGGGGGAAACACCGGGGAGCTGTTTTTT. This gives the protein CASTPRASGGNTGELFF.

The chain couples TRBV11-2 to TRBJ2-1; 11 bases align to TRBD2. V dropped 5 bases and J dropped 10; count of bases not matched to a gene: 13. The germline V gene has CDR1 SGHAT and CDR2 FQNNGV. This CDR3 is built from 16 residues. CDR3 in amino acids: CASSPGLAVSVAEQFF. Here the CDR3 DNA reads TGTGCCAGCAGCCCGGGACTAGCGGTCTCAGTTGCCGAGCAGTTCTTC. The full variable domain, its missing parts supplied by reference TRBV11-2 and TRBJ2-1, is EAGVAQSPRYKIIEKRQSVAFWCNPISGHATLYWYQQILGQGPKLLIQFQNNGVVDDSQLPKDRFSAERLKGVDSTLKIQPAKLEDSAVYLCASSPGLAVSVAEQFFGPGTRLTVL.

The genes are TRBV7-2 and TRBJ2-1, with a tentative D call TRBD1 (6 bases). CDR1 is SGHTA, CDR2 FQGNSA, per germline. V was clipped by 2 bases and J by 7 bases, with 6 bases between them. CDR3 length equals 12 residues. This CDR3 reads CASSLRGNEQFF. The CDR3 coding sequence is TGTGCCAGCAGCTTAAGGGGGAATGAGCAGTTCTTC. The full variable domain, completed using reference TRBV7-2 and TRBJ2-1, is GAGVSQSPSNKVTEKGKDVELRCDPISGHTALYWYRQSLGQGLEFLIYFQGNSAPDKSGLPSDRFSAERTGGSVSTLTIQRTQQEDSAVYLCASSLRGNEQFFGPGTRLTVL.